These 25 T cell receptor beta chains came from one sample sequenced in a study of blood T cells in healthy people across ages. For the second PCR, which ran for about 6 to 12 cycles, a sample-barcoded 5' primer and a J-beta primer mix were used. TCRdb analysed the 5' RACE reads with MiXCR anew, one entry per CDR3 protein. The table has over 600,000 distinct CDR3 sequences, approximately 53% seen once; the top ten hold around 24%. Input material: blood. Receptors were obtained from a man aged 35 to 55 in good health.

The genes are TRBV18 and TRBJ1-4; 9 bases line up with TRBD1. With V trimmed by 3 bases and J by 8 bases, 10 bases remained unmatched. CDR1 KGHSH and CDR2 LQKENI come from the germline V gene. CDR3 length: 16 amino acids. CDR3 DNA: TGTGCCAGCTCACCCGGGACAGGGCCTGGTGACGAAAAACTGTTTTTT. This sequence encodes CASSPGTGPGDEKLFF.

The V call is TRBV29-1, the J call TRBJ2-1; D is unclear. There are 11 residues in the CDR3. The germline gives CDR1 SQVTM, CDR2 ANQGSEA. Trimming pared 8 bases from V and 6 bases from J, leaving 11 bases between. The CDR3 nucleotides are TGCAGCACCGAACGCGCCAATGAGCAGTTCTTC. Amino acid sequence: CSTERANEQFF.

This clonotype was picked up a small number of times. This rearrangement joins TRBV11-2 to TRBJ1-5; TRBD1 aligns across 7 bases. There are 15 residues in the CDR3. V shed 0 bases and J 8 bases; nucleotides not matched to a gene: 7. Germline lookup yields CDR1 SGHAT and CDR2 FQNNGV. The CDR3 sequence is CASSLDPTGSKPQHF. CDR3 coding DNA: TGTGCCAGCAGCTTAGATCCGACAGGGTCGAAGCCCCAGCATTTT.

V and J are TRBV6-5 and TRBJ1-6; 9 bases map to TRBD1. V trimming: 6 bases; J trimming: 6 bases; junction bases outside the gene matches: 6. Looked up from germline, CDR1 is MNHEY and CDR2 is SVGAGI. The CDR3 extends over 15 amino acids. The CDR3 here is CASRGQGTVNSPLHF. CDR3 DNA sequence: TGTGCCAGCAGAGGACAGGGGACAGTTAATTCACCCCTCCACTTT.

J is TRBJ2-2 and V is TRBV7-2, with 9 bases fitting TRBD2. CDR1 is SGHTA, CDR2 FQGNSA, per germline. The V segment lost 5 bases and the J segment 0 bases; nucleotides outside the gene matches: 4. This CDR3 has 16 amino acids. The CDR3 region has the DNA TGTGCCAGCAGCCCTAGCGGGGCCTCGAACACCGGGGAGCTGTTTTTT. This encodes CASSPSGASNTGELFF.

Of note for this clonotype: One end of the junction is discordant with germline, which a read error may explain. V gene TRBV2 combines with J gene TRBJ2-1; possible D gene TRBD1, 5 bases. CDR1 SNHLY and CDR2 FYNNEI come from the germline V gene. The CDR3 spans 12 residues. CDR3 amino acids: CASRSVRDEQFF. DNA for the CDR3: TGTGCCAGCAGAAGCGTCAGGGATGAGCAATTCTTC. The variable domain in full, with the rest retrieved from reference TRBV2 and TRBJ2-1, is EPEVTQTPSHQVTQMGQEVILRCVPISNHLYFYWYRQILGQKVEFLVSFYNNEISEKSEIFDDQFSVERPDGSNFTLKIRSTKLEDSAMYFCASRSVRDEQFFGPGTRLTVL.

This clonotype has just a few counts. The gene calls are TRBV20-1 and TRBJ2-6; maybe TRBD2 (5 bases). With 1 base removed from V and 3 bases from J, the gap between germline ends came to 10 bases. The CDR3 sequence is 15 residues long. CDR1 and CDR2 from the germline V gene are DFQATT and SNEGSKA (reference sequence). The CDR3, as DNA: TGCAGTGCTAGAGGGAGGAAGGATGGGGCCAACGTCCTGACTTTC. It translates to CSARGRKDGANVLTF.

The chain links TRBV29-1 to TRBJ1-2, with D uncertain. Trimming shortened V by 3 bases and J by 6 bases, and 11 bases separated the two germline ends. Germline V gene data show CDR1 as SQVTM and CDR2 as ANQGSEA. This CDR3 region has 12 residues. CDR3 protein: CSVEASQHGYTF. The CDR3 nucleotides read TGCAGCGTTGAGGCCAGCCAACATGGCTACACCTTC.

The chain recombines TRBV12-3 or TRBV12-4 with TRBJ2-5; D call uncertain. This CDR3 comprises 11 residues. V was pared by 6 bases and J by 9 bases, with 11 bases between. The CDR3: CASSIQKAQYF. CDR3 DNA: TGTGCCAGCAGCATACAGAAGGCCCAGTACTTC.

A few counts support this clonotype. CDR3 sequence reads: CASIGFRGAQYF. The CDR3 DNA sequence: TGTGCCAGCATTGGGTTTAGAGGGGCCCAGTACTTC. The V gene is TRBV25-1, the J gene TRBJ2-5, with D perhaps TRBD1 or TRBD2 (5 bases each). The V end was cut by 7 bases, the J end by 9 bases, with 15 bases between. Germline V gene data show CDR1 as MGHDK and CDR2 as SYGVNS. CDR3 length: 12 amino acids.

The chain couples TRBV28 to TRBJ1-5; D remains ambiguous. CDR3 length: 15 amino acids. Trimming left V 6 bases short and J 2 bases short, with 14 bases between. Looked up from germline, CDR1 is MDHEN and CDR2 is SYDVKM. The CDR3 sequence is CASSPNFGGNQPQHF. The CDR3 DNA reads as TGTGCCAGCAGCCCGAATTTTGGGGGCAATCAGCCCCAGCATTTT. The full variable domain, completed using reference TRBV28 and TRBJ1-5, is DVKVTQSSRYLVKRTGEKVFLECVQDMDHENMFWYRQDPGLGLRLIYFSYDVKMKEKGDIPEGYSVSREKKERFSLILESASTNQTSMYLCASSPNFGGNQPQHFGDGTRLSIL.

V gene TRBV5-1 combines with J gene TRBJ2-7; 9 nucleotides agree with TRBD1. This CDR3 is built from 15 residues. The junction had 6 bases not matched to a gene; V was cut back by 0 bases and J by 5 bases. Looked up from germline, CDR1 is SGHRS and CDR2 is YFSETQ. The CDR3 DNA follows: TGCGCCAGCAGCTTGGATGGGACAGGGTTGGACGAGCAGTACTTC. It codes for CASSLDGTGLDEQYF.

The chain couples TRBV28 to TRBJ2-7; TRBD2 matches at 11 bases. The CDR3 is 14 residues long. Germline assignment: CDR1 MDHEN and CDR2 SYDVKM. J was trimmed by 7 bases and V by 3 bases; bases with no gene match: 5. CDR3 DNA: TGTGCCAGCAGTTTTAGCGGGAGGGCCTCTGAGCAGTACTTC. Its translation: CASSFSGRASEQYF.

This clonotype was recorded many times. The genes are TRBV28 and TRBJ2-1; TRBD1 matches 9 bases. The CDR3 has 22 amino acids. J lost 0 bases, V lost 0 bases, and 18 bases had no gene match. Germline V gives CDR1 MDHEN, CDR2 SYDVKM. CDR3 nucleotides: TGTGCCAGCAGTTTATGGTCAGGACAGGGGAAGGGTTGGGTTAGCTCCTACAATGAGCAGTTCTTC. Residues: CASSLWSGQGKGWVSSYNEQFF.

Here the CDR3 DNA reads TGTGCCAGCAGCTTCGGGGTCAGGGGCAATCAGCCCCAGCATTTT. Translated, it gives CASSFGVRGNQPQHF. This chain uses TRBV7-2 with TRBJ1-5; tentative D call: TRBD1 (5 bases). The ends were cut back, 3 bases at V and 2 bases at J, with 11 bases in the middle. The CDR3 length is 15 residues. Per germline, CDR1 SGHTA and CDR2 FQGNSA.

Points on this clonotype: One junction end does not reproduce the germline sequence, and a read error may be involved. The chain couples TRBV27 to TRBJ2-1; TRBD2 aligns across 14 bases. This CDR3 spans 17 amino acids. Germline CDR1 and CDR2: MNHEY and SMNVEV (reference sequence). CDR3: CASSVSTSGGAYNEQFF. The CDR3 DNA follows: TGTGCCAGCAGTGTATCGACTAGCGGGGGGGCCTACAATGAGCAGTTCTTC.

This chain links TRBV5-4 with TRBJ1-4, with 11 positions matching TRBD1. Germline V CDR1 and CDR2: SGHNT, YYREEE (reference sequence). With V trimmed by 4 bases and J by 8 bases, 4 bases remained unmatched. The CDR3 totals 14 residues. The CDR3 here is CASSTDRGQEKLFF. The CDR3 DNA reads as TGTGCCAGCAGCACGGACAGGGGGCAGGAAAAACTGTTTTTT.

The chain's CDR3 is CASSQDGRGGADTQYF. In nucleotides, the CDR3 is TGTGCCAGCAGCCAAGACGGGCGGGGGGGCGCCGATACGCAGTATTTT. V and J are TRBV4-2 and TRBJ2-3; TRBD2 matches at 9 bases. The V gene end was trimmed by 0 bases and the J gene end by 6 bases; junction bases not matched to a gene: 7. The CDR3 sequence is 16 residues long. CDR1 LGHNA and CDR2 YNFKEQ come from the germline V gene.

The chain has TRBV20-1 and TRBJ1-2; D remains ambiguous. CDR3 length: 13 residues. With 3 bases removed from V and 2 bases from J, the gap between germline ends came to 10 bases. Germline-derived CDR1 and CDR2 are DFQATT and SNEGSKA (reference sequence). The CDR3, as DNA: TGCAGTGCTAGTGGCAATAGGAACTATGGCTACACCTTC. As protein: CSASGNRNYGYTF.

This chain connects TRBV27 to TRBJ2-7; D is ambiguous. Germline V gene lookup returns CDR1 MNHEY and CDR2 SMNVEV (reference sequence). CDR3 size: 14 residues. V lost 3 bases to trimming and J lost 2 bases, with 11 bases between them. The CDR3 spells CASSFSADAYEQYF. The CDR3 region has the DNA TGTGCCAGCAGTTTTTCGGCAGACGCCTACGAGCAGTACTTC.

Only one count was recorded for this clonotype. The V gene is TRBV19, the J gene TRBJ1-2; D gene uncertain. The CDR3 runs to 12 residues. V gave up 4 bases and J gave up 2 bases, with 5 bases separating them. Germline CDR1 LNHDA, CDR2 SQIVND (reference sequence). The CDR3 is CASSRRNYGYTF. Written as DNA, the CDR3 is TGTGCCAGTAGTAGGAGGAACTATGGCTACACCTTC.

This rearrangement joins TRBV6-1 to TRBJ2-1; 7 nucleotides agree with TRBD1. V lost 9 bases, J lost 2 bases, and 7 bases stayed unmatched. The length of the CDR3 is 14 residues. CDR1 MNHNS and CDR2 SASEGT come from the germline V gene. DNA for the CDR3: TGTGCCAGTGGCCGGGACAGAGCCTACAATGAGCAGTTCTTC. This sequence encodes CASGRDRAYNEQFF.

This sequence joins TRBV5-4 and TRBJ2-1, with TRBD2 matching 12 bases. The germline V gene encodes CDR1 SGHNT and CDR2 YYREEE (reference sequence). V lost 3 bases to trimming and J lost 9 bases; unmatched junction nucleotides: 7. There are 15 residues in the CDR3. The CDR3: CASSSGLAGFGEQFF. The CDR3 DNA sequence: TGTGCCAGCAGCTCTGGACTAGCGGGATTTGGTGAGCAGTTCTTC.

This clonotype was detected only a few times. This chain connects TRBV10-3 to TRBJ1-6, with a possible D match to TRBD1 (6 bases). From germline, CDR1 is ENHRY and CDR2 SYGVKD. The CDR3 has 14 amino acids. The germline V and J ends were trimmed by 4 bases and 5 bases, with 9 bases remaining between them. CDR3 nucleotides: TGTGCCATCAGTGGGACAGCGGATAATTCACCCCTCCACTTT. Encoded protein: CAISGTADNSPLHF.

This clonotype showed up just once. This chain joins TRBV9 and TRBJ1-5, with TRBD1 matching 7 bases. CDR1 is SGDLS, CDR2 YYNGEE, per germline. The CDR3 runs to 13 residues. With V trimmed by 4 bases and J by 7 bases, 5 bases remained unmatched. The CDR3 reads CASSHRGGQPQHF. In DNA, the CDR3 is TGTGCCAGCAGCCACAGGGGCGGCCAGCCCCAGCATTTT.